The sequence of this TCR beta chain was determined in a study of tumor-infiltrating lymphocytes in localized non-small cell lung cancer (dated by TCRdb to 2020 to 2022). At the level of the whole study: The cohort covered several histologies, both smokers and never-smokers, and patients whose samples were collected after neoadjuvant chemotherapy. The same patients underwent several integrated assays, with TCR sequencing performed together with flow cytometry, multiplex immunofluorescence, RNA-seq, exome sequencing and proteomics. From each patient came resected tumor tissue plus uninvolved lung tissue from that same patient, and the uninvolved lung tissue was described as non-adjacent to the tumor. A total of around 50 patients were part of the paired comparison of immunoSEQ T-cell fraction between tumor and uninvolved lung. The overall ICON cohort comprised 150 surgical patients with localized non-small cell lung cancer whose tumors were resected. Paper-wide results and their limitations: Consistent with immunofluorescence CD3 counts, TCRbeta sequencing supported greater T cell infiltration in tumors than in uninvolved lung tissue. Recurrence-free survival showed no association with tumor T-cell fraction from TCR sequencing (p = 0.61). Because different assays used different pieces of the same tissue, intratumor heterogeneity could not be separated from technical variation. The TCR-derived T-cell fraction showed no difference between the flow cytometry-defined immunotypes IM1 (good prognosis) and IM2 (poor prognosis). Because assay coverage varied across patients depending on available tissue quantity, TCR sequencing was performed for only a subset of the cohort.

This clone was counted a single time. The antigen it binds to is not known. Base qualities are not at hand, and no much larger clone is one base apart. Patient enrollment in ICON started in early 2016, and the final patient was enrolled in the second half of 2018. A subcohort of 76 patients provided fresh tumor and matched uninvolved tissue for in-depth immune analyses, with TCR sequencing among those analyses. DNA for TCR sequencing was isolated from bulk tissue, and no cell sorting was done. TCR sequencing with the immunoSEQ assay provided the T-cell fraction in tumor and uninvolved lung tissue. Per the source publication's procedure: For survival analysis, patients were split into high (upper tertile) and low (lower two tertiles) T-cell fraction groups and compared by log-rank test. A signed-rank test was used to check for differences in T-cell fraction between paired tumor and uninvolved lung. In TCRdb, the immuneACCESS table is reduced to in-frame sequences with V and J assigned. These tables do not hold every clone; where another copy was compared, an unresolved V gene accounts for under half, and the others remain unexplained. V and J calls plus clone size are reproduced from that table; the DNA served to infer D and trimming. The sample data list 6,500 to 7,000 clones, and about 76% of these were observed just once. The top ten clones comprise 9.5% to 15% of the sample.

Sequencing input: lung tumor tissue. This receptor was taken from a human donor with non-small cell lung cancer.

Here the CDR3 is given as CASSLGQGATGELFF. The sequenced DNA is TGTGCCAGCAGCTTGGGACAGGGGGCGACCGGGGAGCTGTTTTTT. The chain is encoded by TRBV7-9 joined to TRBJ2-2, with 12 junctional bases fitting TRBD1. The germline V end is reduced by 3 bases and the J end by 5 bases; junction bases left unmatched: 1. The CDR3 runs 15 amino acids, cysteine and phenylalanine included. Only the CDR3 part of the read is kept: 45 bases, read in frame from the first base. In the germline V gene (reference sequence), CDR1 corresponds to SEHNR and CDR2 to FQNEAQ.